The 15 T cell receptor beta chains below come from one sample, sequenced in a study of T cell responses to AZD1222 COVID-19 vaccine. The data were produced by immunoSEQ multiplex PCR, yet TCRdb's version contains in-frame clones alone and is incomplete. Of 95,000 to 150,000 clones in the sample, around 89% were seen once. The source material was peripheral blood, sampled on day 0 of AZD1222 vaccination. The receptor source for this set is an adult in good health.

V gene TRBV9 combines with J gene TRBJ1-5; 7 bases match TRBD1. V lost 5 bases to trimming and J lost 1 base; unmatched junction nucleotides: 3. This CDR3 has 14 residues. The germline V gene encodes CDR1 SGDLS and CDR2 YYNGEE. CDR3 nucleotides: TGTGCCAGCAGTACGGGACAGAGCAATCAGCCCCAGCATTTT. Translating it yields CASSTGQSNQPQHF.

The chain links TRBV18 to TRBJ1-5, with D possibly TRBD1 on 6 matching bases. Germline assignment: CDR1 KGHSH and CDR2 LQKENI. The CDR3 runs to 16 residues. The V and J ends lost 5 bases and 4 bases respectively, with 18 bases between them. In DNA, the CDR3 is TGTGCCAGCTCAGTCTCCTGGGGGGCTGGAAATCAGCCCCAGCATTTT. This translates into CASSVSWGAGNQPQHF.

The gene calls are TRBV27 and TRBJ2-7, with 7 bases aligning to TRBD1. The CDR3 is 13 residues long. V lost 8 bases, J lost 0 bases, and 4 bases stayed unmatched. The germline CDR1 and CDR2 sequences are MNHEY and SMNVEV (reference sequence). The DNA for the CDR3 is TGTGCCAGCGGACAGGTAGGCTCCTACGAGCAGTACTTC. Amino acids: CASGQVGSYEQYF.

This clone was found a few times. The chain carries TRBV6-5 and TRBJ1-5; TRBD1 is a possible D gene (5 bases). Germline CDR1 and CDR2: MNHEY and SVGAGI. The CDR3 has 15 residues. V lost 6 bases and J lost 0, with 12 bases in between. The CDR3 nucleotides are TGTGCCAGCAGCCCATCAGGGATTAGCAATCAGCCCCAGCATTTT. The encoded protein is CASSPSGISNQPQHF.

This chain links TRBV7-2 with TRBJ1-2; TRBD1 aligns across 12 bases. This CDR3 is 16 amino acids long. CDR1 is SGHTA and CDR2 is FQGNSA in the germline V gene. J lost 7 bases, V lost 2 bases, and 8 bases had no gene match. In nucleotides, the CDR3 is TGTGCCAGCAGCTTAAAACCGGGACAGGGGGCAAGTGGCTACACCTTC. Its protein product is CASSLKPGQGASGYTF.

This rearrangement joins TRBV5-1 to TRBJ2-1, with TRBD2 identical over 12 bases. The CDR3 consists of 17 residues. After removal of 1 base from V and 7 bases from J, the junction contained 9 bases not matched to a gene. Germline lookup yields CDR1 SGHRS and CDR2 YFSETQ. Written as DNA, the CDR3 is TGCGCCAGCAGCTTGAAGCTAGCGGGAGGGTCGGGGAATGAGCAGTTCTTC. Translating it yields CASSLKLAGGSGNEQFF.

V is TRBV30 and J is TRBJ1-6; 9 nucleotides line up with TRBD1. CDR3 size: 17 residues. CDR1 and CDR2 (germline): GTSNPN, SVGIG (reference sequence). The V gene end was trimmed by 2 bases and the J gene end by 6 bases; junction bases not matched to a gene: 11. This chain's CDR3 is CAWSWGRTGGTNSPLHF. CDR3 coding DNA: TGTGCCTGGAGTTGGGGGCGAACAGGGGGCACTAATTCACCCCTCCACTTT.

The CDR3 region is CASSSSVGEQFF. The CDR3 DNA is TGTGCCAGCAGCTCAAGTGTGGGTGAGCAGTTCTTC. The chain joins TRBV28 to TRBJ2-1, with D unclear. V lost 6 bases to trimming and J lost 9 bases, with 12 bases between them. This CDR3 region has 12 residues. CDR1 is MDHEN, CDR2 SYDVKM, per germline. The whole variable domain, filled in from reference TRBV28 and TRBJ2-1, reads DVKVTQSSRYLVKRTGEKVFLECVQDMDHENMFWYRQDPGLGLRLIYFSYDVKMKEKGDIPEGYSVSREKKERFSLILESASTNQTSMYLCASSSSVGEQFFGPGTRLTVL.

The chain is built from TRBV5-4 and TRBJ1-2, with TRBD1 matching over 8 bases. Germline V gene lookup returns CDR1 SGHNT and CDR2 YYREEE (reference sequence). CDR3 size: 17 residues. J gave up 4 bases and V 2 bases, and 13 bases lay outside the gene matches. The CDR3 region is CASSLRTGMAAGYGYTF. The CDR3 nucleotides read TGTGCCAGCAGCTTAAGGACAGGGATGGCGGCTGGCTATGGCTACACCTTC. Full variable domain (missing parts from reference TRBV5-4 and TRBJ1-2): ETGVTQSPTHLIKTRGQQVTLRCSSQSGHNTVSWYQQALGQGPQFIFQYYREEENGRGNFPPRFSGLQFPNYSSELNVNALELDDSALYLCASSLRTGMAAGYGYTFGSGTRLTVV.

This chain connects TRBV18 to TRBJ2-4; possible D gene TRBD2, 6 bases. Between the trimmed V and J ends, which lost 3 bases and 2 bases, there was a span of 14 bases. The CDR3 runs to 16 residues. Germline V gives CDR1 KGHSH, CDR2 LQKENI. This chain's CDR3 is CASSPTPGGSKNIQYF. CDR3 in DNA: TGTGCCAGCTCACCCACACCAGGAGGGTCCAAAAACATTCAGTACTTC.

The chain links TRBV28 to TRBJ2-1; 8 bases line up with TRBD2. V lost 1 base and J lost 6; bases outside the gene matches: 2. The CDR3 consists of 14 residues. Germline V lookup: CDR1 MDHEN, CDR2 SYDVKM. The CDR3 DNA is TGTGCCAGCAGTTTATTAGGGACTAGCAATGAGCAGTTCTTC. It encodes CASSLLGTSNEQFF.

The V and J genes are TRBV29-1 and TRBJ1-2; maybe TRBD1 (6 bases). V lost 6 bases and J lost 5, with 16 bases in between. The CDR3 length is 13 residues. Germline CDR1 is SQVTM and CDR2 is ANQGSEA. CDR3 in amino acids: CSVGGQPLYGYTF. CDR3 bases: TGCAGCGTCGGGGGACAACCGTTATATGGCTACACCTTC.

The J gene is TRBJ1-1, the V gene TRBV10-3; 9 nucleotides match TRBD1. Germline V CDR1 and CDR2: ENHRY, SYGVKD. V lost 4 bases to trimming and J lost 5 bases; unmatched junction nucleotides: 8. The CDR3 totals 15 residues. CDR3 residues: CAISGPGTGRTEAFF. The CDR3 nucleotides are TGTGCCATCAGTGGGCCGGGGACAGGGCGGACTGAAGCTTTCTTT.

This rearrangement joins TRBV28 to TRBJ1-4, with D hard to call. This CDR3 spans 16 amino acids. The germline CDR1 and CDR2 sequences are MDHEN and SYDVKM. V was cut by 2 bases and J by 3 bases, with 13 bases left in between. The CDR3 sequence: CASSLRGSRANEKLFF. The CDR3 nucleotides are TGTGCCAGCAGTTTACGAGGGTCTCGAGCTAATGAAAAACTGTTTTTT.

Here the CDR3 reads CASSQVTNTEAFF. CDR3 DNA sequence: TGTGCCAGCAGCCAAGTAACCAACACTGAAGCTTTCTTT. This chain connects TRBV4-2 to TRBJ1-1, with D unresolved. The CDR3 has 13 amino acids. V was cut by 1 base and J by 2 bases, with 5 bases left in between. Germline loops: CDR1 LGHNA, CDR2 YNFKEQ.